Listed below are T cell receptor beta chains from one sample, sequenced in a study of cytomegalovirus exposure and HLA in healthy donors. TCRdb's table, derived via immunoSEQ multiplex PCR, lists solely in-frame clones and lacks some. The profile shows 100,000 or so clones, roughly 76% of them singletons. Sequencing was carried out using PBMCs. These receptors were collected from a man aged 35-49 years in good health and CMV-seronegative. Both conserved end residues are part of each CDR3. A D gene is named only where the DNA matches it firmly. The size entry is marked missing in some rows and otherwise reads once, few, many or a size class.

clone_size	v_call	d_call	j_call	cdr3_aa	cdr3_nt
-	TRBV18	TRBD1	TRBJ2-3	CASSMTGVEADTQYF	TGTGCCAGCTCAATGACAGGGGTGGAGGCAGATACGCAGTATTTT
-	TRBV27	-	TRBJ2-5	CASSLGRGRYQETQYF	TGTGCCAGCAGTTTAGGTAGGGGCCGGTACCAAGAGACCCAGTACTTC
-	TRBV28	-	TRBJ1-5	CASSLPRYPQHF	TGTGCCAGCAGTTTGCCCCGCTACCCCCAGCATTTT
few	TRBV5-1	-	TRBJ2-7	CASSLPRPYEQYF	TGCGCCAGCAGCCTACCTAGGCCCTACGAGCAGTACTTC
-	TRBV7-2	-	TRBJ1-2	CASSLGGGGYTF	TGTGCCAGCAGCTTAGGGGGCGGTGGCTACACCTTC
-	TRBV10-1	-	TRBJ2-3	CASSENGLRYTDTQYF	TGCGCCAGCAGTGAGAATGGACTACGATACACAGATACGCAGTATTTT
-	TRBV25-1	TRBD1	TRBJ1-3	CASSDKDRVGNTIYF	TGTGCCAGCAGTGACAAGGACAGGGTTGGAAACACCATATATTTT
few	TRBV7-9	-	TRBJ1-1	CASSLGGVLEAFF	TGTGCCAGCAGCTTAGGCGGAGTACTTGAAGCTTTCTTT
-	TRBV5-1	-	TRBJ2-2	CASSLMRNGELFF	TGCGCCAGCAGCTTGATGAGAAACGGGGAGCTGTTTTTT
once	TRBV5-1	TRBD2	TRBJ2-1	CASSLQLAAYNEQFF	TGCGCCAGCAGCTTGCAACTAGCGGCCTACAATGAGCAGTTCTTC
few	TRBV30	TRBD1	TRBJ1-4	CAWSSGQEKLFF	TGTGCCTGGAGTTCGGGACAGGAAAAACTGTTTTTT
-	TRBV11-2	-	TRBJ2-1	CASSLSITDYNEQFF	TGTGCCAGCAGCTTAAGTATAACAGACTACAATGAGCAGTTCTTC
once	TRBV4-3	-	TRBJ2-3	CASSLHLTGERTDTQYF	TGCGCCAGCAGCCTGCACCTTACGGGGGAAAGGACAGATACGCAGTATTTT
-	TRBV27	-	TRBJ1-5	CASSSEPLTTTDQPQHF	TGTGCCAGCAGTTCGGAACCCTTGACAACGACGGATCAGCCCCAGCATTTT
-	TRBV11-1	-	TRBJ2-3	CASSLAPSSTDTQYF	TGTGCCAGCAGCTTAGCCCCGTCTAGCACAGATACGCAGTATTTT
once	TRBV10-3	TRBD2	TRBJ2-7	CATQPGASGYEQYF	TGTGCCACGCAACCGGGAGCTAGCGGCTACGAGCAGTACTTC
once	TRBV28	-	TRBJ1-1	CASSSLPLEAAEAFF	TGTGCCAGCAGTTCCCTTCCGCTCGAAGCCGCTGAAGCTTTCTTT
-	TRBV7-9	TRBD1	TRBJ1-6	CASSLPGGTSSYNSPLHF	TGTGCCAGCAGCTTACCAGGGGGGACGAGCTCCTATAATTCACCCCTCCACTTT
-	TRBV7-9	-	TRBJ2-1	CASSPNRDHNEQFF	TGTGCCAGCAGCCCGAACCGGGATCACAATGAGCAGTTCTTC
-	TRBV5-4	TRBD1	TRBJ2-1	CASSFRDRGREQFF	TGTGCCAGCAGCTTCCGGGACAGGGGGAGGGAGCAGTTCTTC
-	TRBV4-3	TRBD1	TRBJ1-2	CASSQDRDSYYGYTF	TGCGCCAGCAGCCAAGATCGGGACAGCTACTATGGCTACACCTTC
-	TRBV28	-	TRBJ2-7	CASSSIPGQGGYEQYF	TGTGCCAGCAGTTCCATCCCCGGACAGGGAGGGTACGAGCAGTACTTC
-	TRBV19	-	TRBJ1-2	CASSRQSGYTF	TGTGCCAGTAGTCGACAGAGTGGCTACACCTTC
-	TRBV7-8	TRBD1	TRBJ2-2	CASSPDDRGPGELFF	TGTGCCAGCAGCCCAGACGACAGGGGTCCCGGGGAGCTGTTTTTT
-	TRBV4-3	-	TRBJ1-2	CASSPRQGDGYTF	TGCGCCAGCAGCCCGCGCCAGGGTGATGGCTACACCTTC